This section outlines one T cell receptor beta chain sequence together with its context. Its specificity is unknown. Germline CDR1 is SGHRS and CDR2 is YFSETQ. The CDR3 covers 15 residues. Together with a sample-barcoded 5' primer, a J-beta primer mix was included in a second PCR lasting about 7 to 12 cycles. Every sample gave at least 3 million paired-end reads containing CDR3. TCRdb re-derived calls from the 5' RACE reads in MiXCR, one entry per CDR3 protein. The table records hundreds of thousands of distinct CDR3 sequences, about 55% of them present only once. The data derive from a study of blood T cells in healthy people across ages. Overall study results and limits: More naive CD4+ cells and higher diversity were found in long-lived than in aged donors.

The chain uses TRBV5-1 and TRBJ2-5; 8 positions agree with TRBD2. The J call could be wrong; TRBJ2-7 is a better fit for the DNA end. Sequencing was done on a sample of blood. This sequence was found in an older man in good health. The CDR3 sequence is CASSLVSTSAYEQYF. The CDR3 DNA reads as TGCGCCAGCAGCTTGGTTTCGACTAGCGCTTACGAGCAGTACTTC.